The present entry profiles one T cell receptor beta chain with its context. The source of the sample is a study of patients and donors after allogeneic stem cell transplantation. Germline V gives CDR1 SEHNR, CDR2 FQNEAQ (reference sequence). Trimming removed 5 bases from V and 0 bases from J, with 18 bases in between. CDR3 size: 17 residues. TCRdb re-analysed the RT-PCR reads in MiXCR, keeping a single row per CDR3 protein. The sample contains 900,000 to 1,000,000 distinct CDR3 sequences, more than 15% of which appear only once. The chain uses TRBV7-9 and TRBJ2-3; D unresolved. The sequencing sample was made of blood, either unsorted or a sorted T cell fraction (not recorded which). The sequence came from a human donor who was either an allogeneic HSCT recipient or a stem cell or donor lymphocyte infusion donor (not recorded which). It is not recorded whose cells these are; they may come from a transplant donor. The CDR3 spells CASSLELHRTSTDTQYF. CDR3 nucleotide sequence: TGTGCCAGCAGCCTAGAACTCCACCGAACTAGCACAGATACGCAGTATTTT.